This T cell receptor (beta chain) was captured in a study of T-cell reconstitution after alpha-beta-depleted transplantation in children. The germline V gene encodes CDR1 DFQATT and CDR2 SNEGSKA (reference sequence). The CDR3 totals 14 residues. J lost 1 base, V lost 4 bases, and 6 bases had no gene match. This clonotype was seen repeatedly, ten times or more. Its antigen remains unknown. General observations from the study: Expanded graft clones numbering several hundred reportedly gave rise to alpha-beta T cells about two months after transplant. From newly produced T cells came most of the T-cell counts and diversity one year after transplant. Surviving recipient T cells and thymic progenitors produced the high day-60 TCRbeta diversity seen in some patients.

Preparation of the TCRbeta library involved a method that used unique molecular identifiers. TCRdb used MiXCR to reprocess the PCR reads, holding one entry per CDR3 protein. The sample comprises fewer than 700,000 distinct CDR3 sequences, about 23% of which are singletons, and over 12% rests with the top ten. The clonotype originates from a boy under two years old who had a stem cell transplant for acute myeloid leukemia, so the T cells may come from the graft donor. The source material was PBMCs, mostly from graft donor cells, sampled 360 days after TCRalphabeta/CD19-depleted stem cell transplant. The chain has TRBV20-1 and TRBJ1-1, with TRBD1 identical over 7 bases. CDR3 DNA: TGCAGTGCTAAAAAGACAGGGCCGAACACTGAAGCTTTCTTT. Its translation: CSAKKTGPNTEAFF.